One sample yielded the 7 T cell receptor beta chains listed below, sequenced in a study of CD8+CD57+ T cells in acquired aplastic anemia. Template material for TCR beta VDJ and CDR3 profiling consisted of genomic DNA. TCRdb analysed the reads with MiXCR anew, one entry per CDR3 protein. Of about 110,000 distinct CDR3 sequences listed, 50% to 65% are singletons. Sequenced sample: sorted CD4+, CD8+, or CD8+CD57+ T cells (not recorded which) from PBMCs. Source of these receptors: a human donor in good health, serving as a control.

This clonotype has at least ten counts. This chain links TRBV24-1 with TRBJ2-7, with a tentative D call TRBD1 (5 bases). This CDR3 contains 13 residues. Trimming pared 6 bases from V and 1 base from J, leaving 9 bases between. Per germline, CDR1 KGHDR and CDR2 SFDVKD. The CDR3 loop is CATSLAGSYEQYF. Written as DNA, the CDR3 is TGTGCCACCAGTCTTGCAGGGTCCTACGAGCAGTACTTC.

This clonotype was recorded a few times. The CDR3 carries no conserved terminal phenylalanine or tryptophan, so it likely arises from a read error. The chain has TRBV15 and TRBJ1-5; a possible D gene is TRBD1 (6 bases). This CDR3 comprises 15 residues. Germline loops: CDR1 LNHNV, CDR2 YYDKDF (reference sequence). V lost 3 bases to trimming and J lost 0 bases, with 9 bases between them. CDR3: CATSRGGHSNQPQHL. CDR3 DNA sequence: TGTGCCACCAGCAGGGGGGGGCATAGCAATCAGCCCCAGCATCTT.

This clonotype was seen many times. This chain connects TRBV7-2 to TRBJ2-7; 10 bases are shared with TRBD2. There are 15 residues in the CDR3. CDR1 is SGHTA, CDR2 FQGNSA, per germline. The V and J ends lost 5 bases and 3 bases, in that order; junction bases with no gene match: 7. The CDR3 region is CASSEATSGDYEQYF. In DNA form, the CDR3 reads TGTGCCAGCAGCGAGGCTACTAGCGGGGACTACGAGCAGTACTTC.

This chain uses TRBV25-1 with TRBJ1-6, with TRBD1 matching over 8 bases. This CDR3 is 15 amino acids long. V gave up 2 bases and J gave up 5 bases; unmatched junction bases: 2. CDR1 is MGHDK and CDR2 is SYGVNS in the germline V gene. The CDR3 protein is CASSEATGDNSPLHF. As DNA, the CDR3 is TGTGCCAGCAGTGAAGCGACAGGGGATAATTCACCCCTCCACTTT.

This clonotype showed up just a few times. It may be a read error: a sequence one base away is much more abundant. V usage is TRBV4-3 and J usage is TRBJ2-7; 8 nucleotides agree with TRBD2. Germline trimming cut 1 base from V and 2 bases from J; bases unmatched to any gene: 10. The CDR3 consists of 17 residues. Germline V gene sequence: CDR1 LGHNA, CDR2 YSLEER. CDR3 residues: CASSQGARSRGAYEQYF. The CDR3 bases are TGCGCCAGCAGCCAAGGCGCGCGTTCGCGGGGGGCCTACGAGCAGTACTTC.

This clonotype was found once. J is TRBJ1-2 and V is TRBV6-1, with a tentative D call TRBD1 (6 bases). The V end lost 3 bases, the J end lost 12 bases, and 14 bases lay between the germline ends. The CDR3 contains 12 residues. The germline V gene has CDR1 MNHNS and CDR2 SASEGT. The DNA of the CDR3 is TGTGCCAGCAGTGACAGGGGCTCTGGAAACACCTTC. This encodes CASSDRGSGNTF.

V gene TRBV19 combines with J gene TRBJ2-7; D possibly corresponds to TRBD1 (7 bases). The germline V and J ends were trimmed by 10 bases and 5 bases, with 15 bases remaining between them. The germline V gene has CDR1 LNHDA and CDR2 SQIVND (reference sequence). The CDR3 is 12 amino acids. The DNA for the CDR3 is TGTGCCACCTCCCAGGGGGGCCACGAGCAGTACTTC. This encodes CATSQGGHEQYF.